A selection of T cell receptor beta chains follows, all from one sample in a study of shared clonotypes between healthy human individuals. Data came from immunoSEQ multiplex PCR; TCRdb stores just in-frame clones and leaves some out. The table has 1.5 million to 2.5 million clones, about 95% seen once. Sequencing was carried out using naive CD8+ T cells sorted from blood. The source of these receptors is a man between 18 and 35 years old in good health. Each CDR3 is given with its conserved first and last residue. Fields, in order: J gene, D gene, V gene, clone size, CDR3 DNA, CDR3 protein. A D gene is named only where the DNA matches it firmly. Where a row states a size, it is once, few, many or the class of an expanded clone; other rows omit it.

>TRBJ2-5|TRBD2|TRBV7-9|-
TGTGCCAGCAGCCCGGGACTAGCGGACCAAGAGACCCAGTACTTC
CASSPGLADQETQYF
>TRBJ2-5|-|TRBV6-5|once
TGTGCCAGCGGGGGGGCAGTCCCAGAGACCCAGTACTTC
CASGGAVPETQYF
>TRBJ2-2|-|TRBV4-1|-
TGCGCCAGCAGCCAAGAGGAGGGGCTGCCCGGGGAGCTGTTTTTT
CASSQEEGLPGELFF
>TRBJ2-3|-|TRBV18|-
TGTGCCAGCTCACCAGGGGGCGATACGCAGTATTTT
CASSPGGDTQYF
>TRBJ2-7|-|TRBV23-1|-
TGCGCCAGCAGTCAACGGGGTAGCTCCTACGAGCAGTACTTC
CASSQRGSSYEQYF
>TRBJ2-2|-|TRBV7-9|-
TGTGCCAGCAGCTCAGACGGTAGCGTCGCGAACACCGGGGAGCTGTTTTTT
CASSSDGSVANTGELFF
>TRBJ2-1|-|TRBV28|-
TGTGCCAGCAACCCCGCCGGAGGGGCTGATGAGCAGTTCTTC
CASNPAGGADEQFF
>TRBJ2-1|TRBD2|TRBV7-8|-
TGTGCCAGCAGCTTAGCGACTAGCGGGAGTTACAATGAGCAGTTCTTC
CASSLATSGSYNEQFF
>TRBJ1-1|-|TRBV27|-
TGTGCCAGCACTCCCCTGGGAAGGGGTGGAATCACTGAAGCTTTCTTT
CASTPLGRGGITEAFF
>TRBJ2-7|-|TRBV27|-
TGTGCCAGCAGTTTGAGGGGCATGCCCTACGAGCAGTACTTC
CASSLRGMPYEQYF
>TRBJ2-3|-|TRBV28|-
TGTGCCAGCAACGTCAGGGGTCCCACAGATACGCAGTATTTT
CASNVRGPTDTQYF
>TRBJ1-1|TRBD1|TRBV5-1|-
TGCGCCAGCAGCATCAACAGGGGGCACACTGAAGCTTTCTTT
CASSINRGHTEAFF
>TRBJ2-7|TRBD1|TRBV27|-
TGTGCCAGCAGTGCGACTCCGACAGGGAGCGAGCAGTACTTC
CASSATPTGSEQYF
>TRBJ1-2|-|TRBV29-1|-
TGCAGCGTTCCGGGAAATGGCTACACCTTC
CSVPGNGYTF
>TRBJ2-2|-|TRBV7-7|-
TGTGCTAGCAGCTTAGAGACTAGTCCCGGGGAGCTGTTTTTT
CASSLETSPGELFF
>TRBJ2-5|TRBD1|TRBV25-1|-
TGTGCCAGCAGTCCAGGGGGCCTGGAGACCCAGTACTTC
CASSPGGLETQYF
>TRBJ2-2|TRBD2|TRBV9|-
TGTGCCAGCAGCGTCGGGGGGGTGAACACCGGGGAGCTGTTTTTT
CASSVGGVNTGELFF
>TRBJ1-2|-|TRBV5-6|-
TGTGCCAGCAGCTTCTTAGACGGCGACTACACCTTC
CASSFLDGDYTF
>TRBJ2-1|-|TRBV7-9|-
TGTGCCACTTCTGGCGGGACCAATGAGCAGTTCTTC
CATSGGTNEQFF
>TRBJ2-5|-|TRBV4-1|-
TGCGCCAGCAGCCAAGCGGTGGACCCACGTAAAGAGACCCAGTACTTC
CASSQAVDPRKETQYF
>TRBJ2-3|-|TRBV30|-
TGTGCCTGGGACGCACGGTCCCCTTATGGTGGAGATACGCAGTATTTT
CAWDARSPYGGDTQYF
>TRBJ2-1|-|TRBV27|-
TGTGCCAGCAGTTTATCGTTTGAGGGTAGGTCCTACAATGAGCAGTTCTTC
CASSLSFEGRSYNEQFF
>TRBJ2-3|TRBD1|TRBV7-9|-
TGTGCCGGTGGGACAGGGGCGTCAGATACGCAGTATTTT
CAGGTGASDTQYF
>TRBJ2-7|-|TRBV6-6|-
TGTGCCAGCGGGCTCAAGGGCTACGAGCAGTACTTC
CASGLKGYEQYF
>TRBJ2-1|-|TRBV6-5|-
TGTGCCAGCAGTTACTCGATCGGGGAGACCTACAATGAGCAGTTCTTC
CASSYSIGETYNEQFF
>TRBJ2-2|-|TRBV7-7|-
TGTGCTAGCAGCTTAGAGGGGAGACCGAACACCGGGGAGCTGTTTTTT
CASSLEGRPNTGELFF
>TRBJ1-2|-|TRBV7-9|-
TGTGCCAGCAGCTTTGGGCGATCAGGGGCCATATTGCGTGGCTACACCTTC
CASSFGRSGAILRGYTF
>TRBJ2-1|-|TRBV19|-
TGTGCCAGTAGTTCCCTGGAGGGCGCGAGCAGGGATGAGCAGTTCTTC
CASSSLEGASRDEQFF
>TRBJ1-3|-|TRBV9|-
TGTGCCAGCAGCGTAGTAGGGAGCTCTGGAAACACCATATATTTT
CASSVVGSSGNTIYF
>TRBJ2-7|-|TRBV2|once
TGTGCCAGCACGCCGGGAACCGGGCCCTACGAGCAGTACTTC
CASTPGTGPYEQYF
>TRBJ1-6|TRBD1|TRBV4-1|few
TGCGCCAGCAGCCAAGAGAGGGGGCGCAAAAATTCACCCCTCCACTTT
CASSQERGRKNSPLHF
>TRBJ2-2|-|TRBV9|-
TGTGCCAGCAGCCCGGGGGCCACCGGGGAGCTGTTTTTT
CASSPGATGELFF
>TRBJ2-1|-|TRBV6-1|-
TGTGCCAGCAGTGACCACGGGACTTCCTCCTACAATGAGCAGTTCTTC
CASSDHGTSSYNEQFF
>TRBJ2-7|TRBD1|TRBV15|-
TGTGCCACCCGGGGGAGACAGGGGTCCCACGAGCAGTACTTC
CATRGRQGSHEQYF
>TRBJ2-2|-|TRBV4-1|-
TGCGCCAGCAGCCAAGAAGGGGAACAGAACACCGGGGAGCTGTTTTTT
CASSQEGEQNTGELFF
>TRBJ1-6|TRBD1|TRBV6-1|once
TGTGCCAGCAGTGGGGGGACAGGTTATAATTCACCCCTCCACTTT
CASSGGTGYNSPLHF
>TRBJ2-7|-|TRBV6-1|-
TGTGCCAGCAGTGAAGAGTGGGTCTACGAGCAGTACTTC
CASSEEWVYEQYF